The present entry profiles one TCR beta chain with its context. The junction shows a germline mismatch at one end, possibly a read error. The sample has other DNA sequences that encode this CDR3 too. The sample originates from a study of control samples from healthy donors and cancer patients. CDR1 and CDR2 from the germline V gene are SGDLS and YYNGEE. The CDR3 runs 15 residues. Assay used: immunoSEQ multiplex PCR; TCRdb lists only in-frame clones, some missing. The sample lists 50,000 to 70,000 clones; around 96% were seen once. The receptor was isolated from a woman younger than 30 in good health. The rearrangement links TRBV9 to TRBJ1-1, with TRBD1 as a possible D gene (5 bases). Material for sequencing was blood. This chain's CDR3 is CASSADGGVYTEAFF. DNA of the CDR3: TGCGCCAGCAGCGCGGACGGGGGGGTGTACACTGAAGCTTTCTTT.